Included here is one TCR beta chain sequence, with context. Its antigen is not known. Germline CDR1 and CDR2: SQVTM and ANQGSEA. CDR3 length equals 16 residues. Trimming removed 6 bases from V and 1 base from J, with 16 bases in between. These data originate in a study of beta chain features in type 1 diabetes. The study's findings and limits: A greater similarity of naive, central memory and Treg TCRB repertoires was seen among patients than among healthy donors.

Sequencing targeted expressed TCRB transcripts, as all isolated RNA had been reverse transcribed. The data were produced by immunoSEQ multiplex PCR, yet TCRdb's version contains in-frame clones alone and is incomplete. The sample carries roughly 230,000 clones, over 9.5% recorded once. The chain combines TRBV29-1 with TRBJ2-6; possible D gene TRBD2, 6 bases. The receptor's source is a woman aged 18-29 years in good health. Sequencing was carried out using naive CD4+ T cells from blood. This CDR3 reads CSVPGTGTSGANVLTF. CDR3 coding DNA: TGCAGCGTACCCGGGACTGGAACTTCTGGGGCCAACGTCCTGACTTTC. Full variable domain (rest looked up from reference TRBV29-1 and TRBJ2-6): SAVISQKPSRDICQRGTSLTIQCQVDSQVTMMFWYRQQPGQSLTLIATANQGSEATYESGFVIDKFPISRPNLTFSTLTVSNMSPEDSSIYLCSVPGTGTSGANVLTFGAGSRLTVL.